This section outlines one TCR beta chain sequence together with its context. The junction had 8 bases not matched to a gene; V was cut back by 6 bases and J by 0 bases. Germline loops: CDR1 MDHEN, CDR2 SYDVKM. CDR3 length: 16 residues. Original processing notes: Estimates of nucleated cell counts were drawn from the amplification of reference gene primers. Method: immunoSEQ multiplex PCR; TCRdb's copy keeps in-frame clones and lacks some. Clone size and V and J calls were adopted from that table, with D and trimming inferred from the DNA. This table holds around 170,000 clones, roughly nine tenths found once. These data come from a study of blood T cell repertoires in COVID-19. Study-level background: Acute and convalescent COVID-19 specimens originated in the United States, Italy and Spain.

V and J are TRBV28 and TRBJ1-5, with TRBD1 identical over 7 bases. What was sequenced was peripheral blood. The origin of this receptor is a woman in her 70s with acute or convalescent COVID-19. This CDR3 is CASSRDRDFSNQPQHF. The DNA for the CDR3 is TGTGCCAGCAGCCGGGACAGAGATTTTAGCAATCAGCCCCAGCATTTT.